The present TCR beta chain was sequenced within a study of OX40 agonist ivuxolimab in advanced cancers. On the study more broadly: Patients were dosed with the agonistic anti-OX40 (CD134) antibody ivuxolimab. Therapy given before enrollment (anti-PD-1, anti-PD-L1 or anti-CTLA-4) was allowed, and 40% to 45% had some. Partial responses occurred in three patients (one hepatocellular carcinoma, two cutaneous melanoma). Study-wide findings and caveats: Normalized T-cell clonal expansion was also low in some nonresponders.

In germline, CDR1 is DFQATT, CDR2 SNEGSKA (reference sequence). CDR3 length: 11 residues. V lost 0 bases to trimming and J lost 5 bases, with 4 bases between them. Measured with immunoSEQ multiplex PCR; TCRdb has only the in-frame clones, and not every one. This table holds roughly 50,000 clones, about 86% found once. As concerns this clone: Its antigen is still unknown.

The rearrangement links TRBV20-1 to TRBJ2-5; D gene uncertain. The TCR originated in an adult with an advanced solid tumor such as melanoma, head and neck, liver or kidney cancer. The sample was CD4+ or CD8+ T cells sorted from blood, taken in a trial of the OX40 agonist ivuxolimab. DNA for the CDR3: TGCAGTGCTAGAGATAAGGAGACCCAGTACTTC. It specifies CSARDKETQYF.